This TCR beta chain originates from a study of blood T cell repertoires in COVID-19. With 0 bases clipped from V and 3 bases from J, the junction kept 10 bases outside the gene matches. Germline loops: CDR1 SGHRS, CDR2 YFSETQ. The length of the CDR3 is 17 residues. Method: immunoSEQ multiplex PCR; TCRdb's copy keeps in-frame clones and lacks some. The table has 400,000 to 500,000 clones, about 88% seen once. The source is a woman between 18 and 29 years old who had been exposed to COVID-19. Input material: PBMCs or T cells enriched from blood (not recorded which). The chain couples TRBV5-1 to TRBJ2-5, with 8 bases aligning to TRBD1. The CDR3, as DNA: TGCGCCAGCAGCTTGGAGTGGGCAGGGGGCAGGGAAGAGACCCAGTACTTC. It codes for CASSLEWAGGREETQYF.